This T cell receptor (beta chain) derives from a study of T cells in Graves' hyperthyroidism and ophthalmopathy. The V gene's germline CDR1 is SGDLS and CDR2 YYNGEE. This CDR3 is 16 amino acids long. RNA transcripts were the template for amplifying TCR beta CDR3 regions. First-round RT-PCR of the TCR CDR3 relied on the HTBI primer set. Each CDR3 protein is one row after TCRdb ran MiXCR on the multiplex PCR reads. The profile shows around 50,000 distinct CDR3 sequences, less than 50% of them singletons. Turning to this clonotype: Compared with germline, one end of the junction differs, possibly owing to a read error.

The receptor was derived from a woman aged 50 to 60 with Graves' ophthalmopathy. The chain has TRBV9 and TRBJ2-1; no definite D call. The sample comprised blood. CDR3 residues: CASSPRQPLAYDEQFF. As DNA, the CDR3 is TGTGCCAGCAGCCCAAGGCAGCCCCTTGCCTACGATGAGCAGTTCTTC.